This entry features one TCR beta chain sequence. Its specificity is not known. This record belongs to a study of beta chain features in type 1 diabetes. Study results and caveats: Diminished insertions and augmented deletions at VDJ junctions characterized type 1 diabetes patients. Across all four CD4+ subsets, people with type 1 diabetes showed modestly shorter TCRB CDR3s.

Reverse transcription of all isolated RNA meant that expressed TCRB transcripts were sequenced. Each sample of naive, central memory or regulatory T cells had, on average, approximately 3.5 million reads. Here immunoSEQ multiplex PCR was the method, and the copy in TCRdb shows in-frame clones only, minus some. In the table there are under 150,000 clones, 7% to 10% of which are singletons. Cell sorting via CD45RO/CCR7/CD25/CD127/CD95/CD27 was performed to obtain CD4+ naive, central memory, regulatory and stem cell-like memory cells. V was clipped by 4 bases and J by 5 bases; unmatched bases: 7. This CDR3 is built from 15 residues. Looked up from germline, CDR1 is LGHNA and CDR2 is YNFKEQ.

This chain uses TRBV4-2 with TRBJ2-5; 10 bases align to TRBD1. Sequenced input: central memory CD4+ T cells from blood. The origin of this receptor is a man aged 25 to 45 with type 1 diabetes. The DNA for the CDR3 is TGTGCCAGCAGCCGACAGGGGGCGGAGTCGGAGACCCAGTACTTC. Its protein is CASSRQGAESETQYF.